Described below is a single T cell receptor (beta chain) sequence and its context. These data originate in a study of T cells in Graves' hyperthyroidism and ophthalmopathy. The wider study: Peripheral blood samples were taken at initial diagnosis, prior to any treatment.

Amplified regions were TCR beta CDR3 sequences from RNA transcripts. The primer set for the first-round RT-PCR of the TCR CDR3 was HTBI. MiXCR, run by TCRdb on the multiplex PCR reads, gives a single entry per CDR3 protein. Here the sample spans 700,000 or so distinct CDR3 sequences, 16% being singletons. The CDR3 contains 13 residues. V lost 0 bases, J lost 6 bases, and 8 bases lay in between. CDR1 is GTSNPN, CDR2 SVGIG, per germline (reference sequence). The definition of stable Graves' hyperthyroidism was no ophthalmopathy progression within 18 months. Hyperthyroidism had been newly diagnosed in patients aged 18 to 65, and its duration was under 2 months. Patients showing uncontrolled infection, other autoimmune disease, pregnancy or lactation were ineligible.

The origin of this receptor is a man aged 18 to 35 with Graves' hyperthyroidism. Sequenced sample: blood. The chain couples TRBV30 to TRBJ2-2; D is unclear. The CDR3 reads CAWSVLGSGELFF. The CDR3 nucleotides are TGTGCCTGGAGTGTACTGGGGTCCGGGGAGCTGTTTTTT.